One sample yielded the 19 T cell receptor beta chains listed below, sequenced in a study of naive and memory T cell subsets. Regarding treatment: skin biopsy from PPD injection site in Mantoux-positive individual. An oligonucleotide containing a UMI was ligated to the 3' end of TCR cDNA. Four PCR rounds used nested alpha and beta constant region primers plus the SP2 primer. TCRdb fed the UMI-ligation and nested PCR reads into MiXCR, producing one record per CDR3 protein. The repertoire holds about 37,000 distinct CDR3 sequences, with 9.5% to 12% as singletons. The sequences come from skin, collected from a tuberculin skin test site. The receptors stem from an adult in good health.

This clonotype was seen ten or more times. The chain uses TRBV5-4 and TRBJ2-3, with 9 bases lining up with TRBD2. CDR3 size: 16 residues. The junction had 5 bases not matched to a gene; V was cut back by 2 bases and J by 1 base. Germline CDR1 and CDR2: SGHNT and YYREEE (reference sequence). CDR3 protein: CASSFGLAGRTDTQYF. CDR3 nucleotide sequence: TGTGCCAGCAGCTTCGGGCTAGCGGGACGCACAGATACGCAGTATTTT.

This clonotype came up many times. The gene calls are TRBV4-2 and TRBJ2-1; D is perhaps TRBD2 (6 bases). This CDR3 is 16 amino acids long. Between the trimmed V and J ends, which lost 1 base and 2 bases, there was a span of 12 bases. Germline V CDR1 and CDR2: LGHNA, YNFKEQ. Here the CDR3 DNA reads TGTGCCAGCAGCCAAGTCGGGCGGGGTACCTACAATGAGCAGTTCTTC. This translates into CASSQVGRGTYNEQFF.

In its sample, this clonotype was seen once. At one of its ends the junction is not consistent with the germline gene, which may arise from a read error. This chain uses TRBV19 with TRBJ2-2; 11 positions agree with TRBD2. This CDR3 has 16 amino acids. Per the germline V gene, CDR1 is LNHDA and CDR2 is SQIVND (reference sequence). The CDR3 DNA follows: TGTGCCAGTAGTCCCGGACTAGCGGGTTACACCTGGGAGCTGTTTTTT. The encoded protein is CASSPGLAGYTWELFF.

The chain combines TRBV7-6 with TRBJ2-1; 7 nucleotides match TRBD1. The junction had 5 bases not matched to a gene; V was cut back by 0 bases and J by 0 bases. The germline V gene has CDR1 SGHVS and CDR2 FNYEAQ. The CDR3 has 17 amino acids. The CDR3: CASSLAQGLSSYNEQFF. CDR3 sequence (DNA): TGTGCCAGCAGCTTAGCACAGGGGCTTAGCTCCTACAATGAGCAGTTCTTC.

The chain carries TRBV20-1 and TRBJ1-3; D might be TRBD1 (6 bases). The CDR3 contains 17 residues. Germline lookup yields CDR1 DFQATT and CDR2 SNEGSKA (reference sequence). V dropped 5 bases and J dropped 3 bases, with 23 bases sitting between them. The CDR3 DNA reads as TGCAGTGCTCGTAGCACCGTGGGGGGGCGAGGTGGAAACACCATATATTTT. This sequence encodes CSARSTVGGRGGNTIYF.

This clonotype has a handful of counts. The chain combines TRBV28 with TRBJ2-1; TRBD2 aligns across 10 bases. Looked up from germline, CDR1 is MDHEN and CDR2 is SYDVKM. V trimming: 5 bases; J trimming: 9 bases; junction bases outside the gene matches: 10. The CDR3 is 15 amino acids. In DNA form, the CDR3 reads TGTGCCAGCAGTAGGTGGCCTAGCGGGAGTGGTGAGCAGTTCTTC. Its translation: CASSRWPSGSGEQFF.

This clonotype was seen many times. The rearrangement links TRBV7-2 to TRBJ2-7, with a possible D match to TRBD1 (6 bases). V lost 7 bases and J lost 2, with 15 bases in between. Germline loops: CDR1 SGHTA, CDR2 FQGNSA. The CDR3 spans 14 residues. As DNA, the CDR3 is TGTGCCAGCAACCTCTCGGACAGACCCTACGAGCAGTACTTC. Translation: CASNLSDRPYEQYF.

Here the CDR3 reads CASRTYDRTSRGYTF. CDR3 coding DNA: TGTGCCAGCAGAACCTACGACCGGACTAGCCGCGGCTACACCTTC. J is TRBJ1-2 and V is TRBV13; D remains unclear. The ends were cut back, 6 bases at V and 8 bases at J, with 22 bases in the middle. The CDR3 runs to 15 residues. CDR1 is PRHDT and CDR2 is FYEKMQ in the germline V gene (reference sequence).

This clonotype was recorded at least ten times. V usage is TRBV3-1 and J usage is TRBJ2-5; TRBD2 agrees at 12 bases. Germline CDR1 and CDR2: LGHDT and YNNKEL (reference sequence). The V and J ends lost 4 bases and 0 bases, in that order; junction bases with no gene match: 3. CDR3 length: 16 amino acids. Here the CDR3 DNA reads TGTGCCAGCAGCCTGACTAGCGGGAGCTACCAAGAGACCCAGTACTTC. Translation: CASSLTSGSYQETQYF.

V and J are TRBV30 and TRBJ1-1; D may be TRBD1 (5 bases). Deletions cut 1 base from V and 1 base from J, with 7 bases between. Germline CDR1 reads GTSNPN; CDR2 reads SVGIG (reference sequence). This CDR3 is 13 amino acids long. The CDR3 DNA reads TGTGCCTGGAGTGGAGGACAGAACACTGAAGCTTTCTTT. This gives the protein CAWSGGQNTEAFF.

This clonotype was seen at least ten times. In nucleotides, the CDR3 is TGTGCCAGCAGTAGACAGAATGAAGCTTTCTTT. Translation: CASSRQNEAFF. The rearrangement joins TRBV11-2 to TRBJ1-1, with D possibly matching TRBD1 (5 bases). Trimming took 6 bases from V and 7 from J, leaving 9 bases between them. CDR1 and CDR2 (germline): SGHAT, FQNNGV. The CDR3 is 11 residues long.

This clonotype has just a few counts. This chain links TRBV12-3 or TRBV12-4 with TRBJ1-6; unclear D gene. The CDR3 is 15 amino acids. V lost 3 bases and J lost 5, with 11 bases in between. CDR3 nucleotide sequence: TGTGCCAGCAGTTTCGGTGGCCTCAATAATTCACCCCTCCACTTT. Translation: CASSFGGLNNSPLHF.

This clonotype has just a few counts. V and J are TRBV30 and TRBJ1-5, with D perhaps TRBD1 (6 bases). V lost 3 bases, J lost 0 bases, and 15 bases lay in between. Germline values: CDR1 GTSNPN, CDR2 SVGIG (reference sequence). The CDR3 covers 16 residues. As DNA, the CDR3 is TGTGCCTGGAGGTCGGGGACGGGACATAGCAATCAGCCCCAGCATTTT. It encodes CAWRSGTGHSNQPQHF.

This clonotype was found a few times. The chain is built from TRBV12-3 or TRBV12-4 and TRBJ2-2; no clear D gene. V was clipped by 8 bases and J by 1 base, with 8 bases between them. This CDR3 contains 13 residues. The CDR3 here is CASGYLNTGELFF. The DNA of the CDR3 is TGTGCCAGCGGCTACCTGAACACCGGGGAGCTGTTTTTT.

The V call is TRBV6-1, the J call TRBJ2-1; unclear D gene. V was trimmed by 2 bases and J by 14 bases, leaving 13 bases between them. From germline, CDR1 is MNHNS and CDR2 SASEGT. The CDR3 runs to 12 residues. The CDR3 sequence is CASSEPLVIEFF. The CDR3 DNA sequence: TGTGCCAGCAGTGAACCCCTCGTGATAGAGTTCTTC.

This clonotype showed up just a few times. The chain couples TRBV5-1 to TRBJ2-1; no definite D call. V was shortened by 0 bases and J by 4 bases, with 11 bases between the two germline ends. Looked up from germline, CDR1 is SGHRS and CDR2 is YFSETQ. This CDR3 contains 15 residues. The CDR3 sequence: CASSLEARRYNEQFF. The DNA for the CDR3 is TGCGCCAGCAGCTTGGAAGCGCGGCGGTACAATGAGCAGTTCTTC.

This clonotype was observed many times. For the CDR3, the DNA is TGTGCCAGCAGCCAAGGTGGCAGGAGGGGCTATGGCTACACCTTC. It codes for CASSQGGRRGYGYTF. The chain uses TRBV14 and TRBJ1-2; D possibly corresponds to TRBD1 (5 bases). The CDR3 sequence is 15 residues long. Germline loops: CDR1 SGHDN, CDR2 FVKESK. The ends were cut back, 1 base at V and 4 bases at J, with 13 bases in the middle.

This clonotype was observed at least ten times. The rearrangement links TRBV20-1 to TRBJ2-3, with 9 positions matching TRBD1. The V gene end was trimmed by 6 bases and the J gene end by 5 bases; junction bases not matched to a gene: 15. The CDR3 runs 16 residues. Germline V gene data show CDR1 as DFQATT and CDR2 as SNEGSKA (reference sequence). CDR3 amino acids: CSAKGQGRMIGDTQYF. CDR3 coding DNA: TGCAGTGCCAAAGGACAGGGGAGGATGATTGGAGATACGCAGTATTTT.

This clonotype was found a few times. The CDR3 DNA is TGCAGCGTTGGAACGGACAGGTACTATGGCTACACCTTC. It is translated as CSVGTDRYYGYTF. This chain connects TRBV29-1 to TRBJ1-2; 7 bases fit TRBD1. V was pared by 4 bases and J by 3 bases, with 5 bases of the junction left unmatched. The CDR3 runs 13 residues. The V gene's germline CDR1 is SQVTM and CDR2 ANQGSEA. The full variable domain, its missing parts supplied by reference TRBV29-1 and TRBJ1-2, is SAVISQKPSRDICQRGTSLTIQCQVDSQVTMMFWYRQQPGQSLTLIATANQGSEATYESGFVIDKFPISRPNLTFSTLTVSNMSPEDSSIYLCSVGTDRYYGYTFGSGTRLTVV.